The next 16 T cell receptor beta chains were all read from a single sample in a study of T cells after yellow fever vaccination. A single record per CDR3 protein comes from TCRdb applying MiXCR to the 5' RACE reads. The sample includes about 300,000 distinct CDR3 sequences, 6.8% of them seen just once. The sequencing here drew on PBMCs, taken approximately 40 days after the first yellow fever vaccination. These TCRs come from a man between 18 and 35 years old who received the YFV17D yellow fever vaccine.

The rearrangement uses TRBV18 and TRBJ2-6; 11 bases match TRBD1. There are 18 residues in the CDR3. Germline V CDR1 and CDR2: KGHSH, LQKENI. V was pared by 3 bases and J by 2 bases, with 6 bases of the junction left unmatched. CDR3 DNA: TGTGCCAGCTCACCTCTTGGACAGGGGGCGACTGGGGCCAACGTCCTGACTTTC. Translated, it gives CASSPLGQGATGANVLTF.

J is TRBJ2-3 and V is TRBV5-1; maybe TRBD2 (5 bases). CDR1 is SGHRS and CDR2 is YFSETQ in the germline V gene. The CDR3 contains 16 residues. Trimming shortened V by 0 bases and J by 9 bases, and 20 bases separated the two germline ends. The CDR3 coding sequence is TGCGCCAGCAGCTTGGATTCCCCCATGACTGCGGGCACGCAGTATTTT. It codes for CASSLDSPMTAGTQYF.

This chain uses TRBV18 with TRBJ1-5; D call uncertain. This CDR3 comprises 16 residues. Germline lookup yields CDR1 KGHSH and CDR2 LQKENI. Trimming took 4 bases from V and 1 from J, leaving 14 bases between them. CDR3 residues: CASSLSQAPSNQPQHF. The CDR3 nucleotides read TGTGCCAGCTCACTGTCCCAGGCGCCGAGCAATCAGCCCCAGCATTTT.

This clonotype showed up many times. The genes are TRBV5-4 and TRBJ1-1; D remains unclear. V lost 6 bases to trimming and J lost 2 bases, with 14 bases between them. Germline V gene data show CDR1 as SGHNT and CDR2 as YYREEE (reference sequence). CDR3 length equals 14 residues. CDR3 nucleotides: TGTGCCAGCACCCCGGGTGGAGCCAACACTGAAGCTTTCTTT. Amino acid sequence: CASTPGGANTEAFF.

A few counts support this clonotype. The chain joins TRBV5-1 to TRBJ2-7; 7 nucleotides match TRBD1. With 2 bases clipped from V and 5 bases from J, the junction kept 13 bases outside the gene matches. In germline, CDR1 is SGHRS, CDR2 YFSETQ. The CDR3 has 16 amino acids. CDR3 sequence (DNA): TGCGCCAGCAGCTTATCCAGAGGAACAGGGGAGAACGAGCAGTACGTC. This sequence encodes CASSLSRGTGENEQYV.

This clonotype showed up many times. J is TRBJ2-5 and V is TRBV5-1; 8 bases agree with TRBD1. J was trimmed by 3 bases and V by 0 bases; bases with no gene match: 1. Germline CDR1 and CDR2: SGHRS and YFSETQ. The CDR3 length is 14 residues. The CDR3, as DNA: TGCGCCAGCAGCTTGGACAGGGGGGAAGAGACCCAGTACTTC. Translated: CASSLDRGEETQYF.

This clonotype has a handful of counts. The chain links TRBV5-1 to TRBJ2-2; the D gene is possibly TRBD1 (5 bases). Germline V gives CDR1 SGHRS, CDR2 YFSETQ. V was pared by 1 base and J by 5 bases, with 9 bases between. The CDR3 is 14 residues long. The CDR3 coding sequence is TGCGCCAGCAGCTTGTTAGGGGTAACCGGGGAGCTGTTTTTT. It specifies CASSLLGVTGELFF.

This clonotype came up many times. The V and J genes are TRBV4-3 and TRBJ2-2; D call uncertain. The CDR3 consists of 13 residues. Between the trimmed V and J ends, which lost 0 bases and 6 bases, there was a span of 5 bases. Germline CDR1 and CDR2: LGHNA and YSLEER. CDR3 residues: CASSQDFAGELFF. In nucleotides, the CDR3 is TGCGCCAGCAGCCAAGATTTTGCCGGGGAGCTGTTTTTT.

In this sample, this clonotype turned up a few times. This chain's CDR3 is CASRGTGAFGGPQHF. CDR3 bases: TGTGCCAGCAGAGGAACCGGGGCGTTCGGGGGGCCCCAGCATTTT. The rearrangement joins TRBV12-3 or TRBV12-4 to TRBJ1-5, with D possibly matching TRBD1 (5 bases). Trimming took 6 bases from V and 9 from J, leaving 21 bases between them. The CDR3 sequence is 15 residues long.

The sample holds a few counts of this clonotype. The chain combines TRBV10-3 with TRBJ1-5; the D is unclear. V lost 0 bases and J 0 bases, leaving 9 bases between the germline ends. CDR1 and CDR2 from the germline V gene are ENHRY and SYGVKD. The CDR3 is 16 residues long. The CDR3 here is CAISESRRNSNQPQHF. DNA of the CDR3: TGTGCCATCAGTGAGTCACGGCGGAATAGCAATCAGCCCCAGCATTTT.

The sample holds many counts of this clonotype. The chain joins TRBV7-3 to TRBJ2-2; 8 bases are shared with TRBD2. Trimming at V came to 2 bases and at J to 4 bases, leaving 6 bases not matched to a gene. The CDR3 runs to 16 residues. CDR1 SGHTA and CDR2 FQGTGA come from the germline V gene. In DNA form, the CDR3 reads TGTGCCAGCAGCTTATTTTTGCTAGCGGGCACCGGGGAGCTGTTTTTT. It specifies CASSLFLLAGTGELFF.

This clonotype was counted a few times. V is TRBV7-2 and J is TRBJ2-1; D is uncertain. The V end was cut by 5 bases, the J end by 9 bases, with 11 bases between. The CDR3 is made up of 12 amino acids. CDR1 and CDR2 (germline): SGHTA, FQGNSA. The CDR3 sequence is CASSRDFSEQFF. As DNA, the CDR3 is TGTGCCAGCAGCCGAGACTTTAGTGAGCAGTTCTTC.

The chain joins TRBV29-1 to TRBJ1-2; no clear D gene. The CDR3 spans 12 residues. With 2 bases removed from V and 5 bases from J, the gap between germline ends came to 9 bases. Germline loops: CDR1 SQVTM, CDR2 ANQGSEA. CDR3 bases: TGCAGCGTTGAAAGGGAGGTGTATGGCTACACCTTC. It translates to CSVEREVYGYTF.

This clonotype has a handful of counts. The chain combines TRBV12-3 or TRBV12-4 with TRBJ2-1; perhaps TRBD1 as D (6 bases). V shed 6 bases and J shed 7 bases, with 13 bases lying between them. CDR3 length: 13 amino acids. In DNA, the CDR3 is TGTGCCAGCAGCCAGGGGTCTTGGAATGAGCAGTTCTTC. Translated: CASSQGSWNEQFF.

This clonotype showed up many times. The chain links TRBV7-2 to TRBJ2-2, with TRBD2 matching over 8 bases. After removal of 0 bases from V and 1 base from J, the junction contained 1 base not matched to a gene. The CDR3 loop spans 16 amino acids. Germline V gene sequence: CDR1 SGHTA, CDR2 FQGNSA. In nucleotides, the CDR3 is TGTGCCAGCAGCTTAGCCCTAGCGGGGAACACCGGGGAGCTGTTTTTT. Protein: CASSLALAGNTGELFF. The full variable domain, completed using reference TRBV7-2 and TRBJ2-2, is GAGVSQSPSNKVTEKGKDVELRCDPISGHTALYWYRQSLGQGLEFLIYFQGNSAPDKSGLPSDRFSAERTGGSVSTLTIQRTQQEDSAVYLCASSLALAGNTGELFFGEGSRLTVL.

At least ten counts were recorded for this clonotype. The CDR3 is CASSLGAAGELFF. DNA of the CDR3: TGCGCCAGCAGCTTGGGGGCCGCCGGGGAGCTGTTTTTT. V usage is TRBV5-1 and J usage is TRBJ2-2; D is unclear. In germline, CDR1 is SGHRS, CDR2 YFSETQ. This CDR3 spans 13 amino acids. V lost 0 bases to trimming and J lost 6 bases, with 6 bases between them. Full variable domain (missing parts from reference TRBV5-1 and TRBJ2-2): KAGVTQTPRYLIKTRGQQVTLSCSPISGHRSVSWYQQTPGQGLQFLFEYFSETQRNKGNFPGRFSGRQFSNSRSEMNVSTLELGDSALYLCASSLGAAGELFFGEGSRLTVL.